This T cell receptor beta chain was sequenced during a study of blood T cell repertoires in COVID-19. Background on the study: The samples span acute and convalescent COVID-19 from the United States, Italy and Spain. T cells, B-cell-depleted T cells, or PBMCs supplied cDNA or gDNA.

Original data processing: Amplification with reference gene primers provided the estimates of nucleated cell counts. Method: immunoSEQ multiplex PCR; TCRdb's copy keeps in-frame clones and lacks some. The V and J calls and the clone size are those of that table, but D and trimming were determined from the DNA. The sample carries 53,000 or so clones, 65% to 80% recorded once. This clonotype originated in a man between 65 and 85 years old with active or convalescent COVID-19. The sample was peripheral blood.

The DNA for the CDR3 is TGTGCCAGCAGCTTAGTTTCCCGAGGGAACACTGAAGCTTTCTTT. Translated: CASSLVSRGNTEAFF. The chain joins TRBV7-9 to TRBJ1-1, with D unclear. Germline V CDR1 and CDR2: SEHNR, FQNEAQ (reference sequence). V was trimmed by 1 base and J by 1 base, leaving 10 bases between them. The CDR3 covers 15 residues.